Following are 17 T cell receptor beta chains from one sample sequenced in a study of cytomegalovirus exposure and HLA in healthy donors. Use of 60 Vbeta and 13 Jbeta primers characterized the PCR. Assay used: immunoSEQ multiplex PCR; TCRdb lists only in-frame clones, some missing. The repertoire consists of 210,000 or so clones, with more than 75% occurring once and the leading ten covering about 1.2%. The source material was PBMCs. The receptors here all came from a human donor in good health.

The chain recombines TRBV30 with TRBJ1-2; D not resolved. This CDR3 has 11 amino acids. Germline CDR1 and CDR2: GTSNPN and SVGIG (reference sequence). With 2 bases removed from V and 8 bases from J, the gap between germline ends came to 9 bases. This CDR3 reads CAWSRTSGYTF. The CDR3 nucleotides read TGTGCCTGGAGTAGGACTTCAGGCTACACCTTC. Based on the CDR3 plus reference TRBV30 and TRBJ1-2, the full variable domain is SQTIHQWPATLVQPVGSPLSLECTVEGTSNPNLYWYRQAAGRGLQLLFYSVGIGQISSEVPQNLSASRPQDRQFILSSKKLLLSDSGFYLCAWSRTSGYTFGSGTRLTVV.

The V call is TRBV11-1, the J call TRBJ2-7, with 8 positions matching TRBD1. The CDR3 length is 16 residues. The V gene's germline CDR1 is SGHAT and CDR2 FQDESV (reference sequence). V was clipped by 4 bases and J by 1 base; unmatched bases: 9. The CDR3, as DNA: TGTGCCAGCAGCTCGCCCGGGACAGGTAGTTCCTACGAGCAGTACTTC. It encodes CASSSPGTGSSYEQYF.

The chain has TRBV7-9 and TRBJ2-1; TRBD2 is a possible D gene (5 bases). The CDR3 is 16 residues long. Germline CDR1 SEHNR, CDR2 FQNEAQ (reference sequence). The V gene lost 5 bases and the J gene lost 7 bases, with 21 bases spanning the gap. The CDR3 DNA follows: TGTGCCAGCAGCACCCGGTGGGAGTCCAATTTGAATGAGCAGTTCTTC. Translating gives CASSTRWESNLNEQFF.

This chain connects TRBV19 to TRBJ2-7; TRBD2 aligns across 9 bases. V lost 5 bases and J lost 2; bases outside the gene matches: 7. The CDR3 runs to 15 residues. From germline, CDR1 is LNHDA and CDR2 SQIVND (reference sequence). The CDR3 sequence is CASSWLAGRTYEQYF. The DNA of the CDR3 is TGTGCCAGTAGTTGGCTAGCGGGGCGAACCTACGAGCAGTACTTC.

This CDR3 is CASSSLGAASYEQYF. The CDR3 bases are TGTGCCAGCAGTTCCCTTGGGGCCGCCTCCTACGAGCAGTACTTC. The gene calls are TRBV27 and TRBJ2-5; possibly TRBD1 for D (5 bases). The J call is doubtful: the DNA matches TRBJ2-7 better. The CDR3 has 15 amino acids. The germline V gene has CDR1 MNHEY and CDR2 SMNVEV (reference sequence).

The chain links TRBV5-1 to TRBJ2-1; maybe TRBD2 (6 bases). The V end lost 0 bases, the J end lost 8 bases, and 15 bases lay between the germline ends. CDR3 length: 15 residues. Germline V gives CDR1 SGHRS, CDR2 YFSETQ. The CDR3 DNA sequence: TGCGCCAGCAGCTTGGCTCTGATGAGGGAGGATGAGCAGTTCTTC. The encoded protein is CASSLALMREDEQFF.

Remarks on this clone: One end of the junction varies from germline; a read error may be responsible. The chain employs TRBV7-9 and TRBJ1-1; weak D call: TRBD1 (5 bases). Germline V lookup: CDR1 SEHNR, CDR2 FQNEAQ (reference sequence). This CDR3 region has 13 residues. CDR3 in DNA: TGTTCCAGCAGCTTAGAAGGGGACACTGAAGCTTTCTTT. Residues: CSSSLEGDTEAFF.

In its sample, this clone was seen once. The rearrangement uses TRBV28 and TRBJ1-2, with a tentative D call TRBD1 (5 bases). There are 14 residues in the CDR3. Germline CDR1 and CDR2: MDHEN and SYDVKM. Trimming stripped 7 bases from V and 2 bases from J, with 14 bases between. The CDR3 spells CASTPAGGNYGYTF. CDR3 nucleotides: TGTGCCAGCACTCCCGCGGGGGGAAACTATGGCTACACCTTC.

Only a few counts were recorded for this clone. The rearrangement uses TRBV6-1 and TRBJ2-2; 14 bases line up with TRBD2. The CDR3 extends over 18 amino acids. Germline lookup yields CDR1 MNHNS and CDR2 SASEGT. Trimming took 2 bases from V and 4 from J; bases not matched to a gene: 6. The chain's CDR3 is CASSERGLAGAGTGELFF. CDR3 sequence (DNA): TGTGCCAGCAGTGAAAGGGGACTAGCGGGAGCGGGCACCGGGGAGCTGTTTTTT.

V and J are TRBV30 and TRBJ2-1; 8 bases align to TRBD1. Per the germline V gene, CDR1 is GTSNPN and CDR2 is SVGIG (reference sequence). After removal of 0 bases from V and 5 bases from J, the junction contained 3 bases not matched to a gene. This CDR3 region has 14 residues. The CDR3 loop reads CAWSVGDRHNEQFF. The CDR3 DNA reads TGTGCCTGGAGTGTGGGGGACAGGCACAATGAGCAGTTCTTC.

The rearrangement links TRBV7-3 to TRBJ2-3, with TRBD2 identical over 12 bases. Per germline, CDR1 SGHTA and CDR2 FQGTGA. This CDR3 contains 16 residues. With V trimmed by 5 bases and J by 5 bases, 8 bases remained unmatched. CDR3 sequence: CASSPGLAGRGDTQYF. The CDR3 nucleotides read TGTGCCAGCAGCCCCGGACTAGCGGGAAGGGGAGATACGCAGTATTTT.

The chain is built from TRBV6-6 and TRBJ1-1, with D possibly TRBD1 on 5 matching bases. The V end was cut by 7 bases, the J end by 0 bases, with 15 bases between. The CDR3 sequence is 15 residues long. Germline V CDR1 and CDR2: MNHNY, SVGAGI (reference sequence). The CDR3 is CASKNWGDMNTEAFF. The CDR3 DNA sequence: TGTGCCAGCAAAAATTGGGGCGACATGAACACTGAAGCTTTCTTT.

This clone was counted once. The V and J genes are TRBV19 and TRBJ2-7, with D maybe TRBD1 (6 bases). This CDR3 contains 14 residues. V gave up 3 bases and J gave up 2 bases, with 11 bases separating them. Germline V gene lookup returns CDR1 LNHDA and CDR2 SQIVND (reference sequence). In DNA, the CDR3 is TGTGCCAGTAGTATCCAGGGGATGGCCTACGAGCAGTACTTC. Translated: CASSIQGMAYEQYF.

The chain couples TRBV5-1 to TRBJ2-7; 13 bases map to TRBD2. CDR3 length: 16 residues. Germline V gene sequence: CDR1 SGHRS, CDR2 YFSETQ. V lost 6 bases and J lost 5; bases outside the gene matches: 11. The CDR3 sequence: CASTRTSGSETHEQYF. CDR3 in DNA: TGCGCCAGCACTAGGACTAGCGGGAGCGAAACCCACGAGCAGTACTTC.

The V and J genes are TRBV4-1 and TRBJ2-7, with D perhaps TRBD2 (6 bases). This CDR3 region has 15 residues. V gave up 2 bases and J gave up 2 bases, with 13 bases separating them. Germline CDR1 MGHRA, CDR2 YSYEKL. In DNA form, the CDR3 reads TGCGCCAGCAGCCAACACGGGGGAAAGACCTACGAGCAGTACTTC. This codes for CASSQHGGKTYEQYF.

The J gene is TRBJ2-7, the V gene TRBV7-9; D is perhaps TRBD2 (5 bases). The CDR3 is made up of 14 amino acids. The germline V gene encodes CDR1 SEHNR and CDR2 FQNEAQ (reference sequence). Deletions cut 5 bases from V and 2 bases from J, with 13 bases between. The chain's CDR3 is CASSPGIATYEQYF. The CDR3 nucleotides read TGTGCCAGCAGCCCCGGGATAGCCACCTACGAGCAGTACTTC.

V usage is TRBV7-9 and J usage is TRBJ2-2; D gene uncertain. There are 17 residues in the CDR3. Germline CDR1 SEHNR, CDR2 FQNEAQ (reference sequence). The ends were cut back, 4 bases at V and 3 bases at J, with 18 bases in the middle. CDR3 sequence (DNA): TGTGCCAGCAGCTCCGCCGAGGAGCGAAAATACACCGGGGAGCTGTTTTTT. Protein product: CASSSAEERKYTGELFF.